This T cell receptor beta chain stems from a study of molecular identifiers for immune sequencing clone quantification. Findings and caveats of the study: Under 1% of molecules in naive cells, but over 98% of effector molecules, belonged to clones above 20 RNA copies.

Naive CD8 T cells underwent sorting with the CD8+CD4-CCR7+CD45RA+ definition. V lost 1 base and J lost 2, with 6 bases in between. The germline V gene has CDR1 SEHNR and CDR2 FQNEAQ (reference sequence). The CDR3 is 14 amino acids. Judged by abundance, this clonotype is medium-sized (0.01 to 0.1%). Its antigen is currently unknown. Previously described methods and listed TCR primers were used for bulk TCR libraries. From the PCR reads, TCRdb called clonotypes with MiXCR, one entry per CDR3 protein. The profile shows about 320,000 distinct CDR3 sequences, about 22% of them singletons. The receptor was isolated from a human donor in good health. Some libraries in this study had Jurkat cell RNA spiked in. This chain joins TRBV7-9 and TRBJ1-5, with D tentatively TRBD1 (6 bases). Material: naive CD8+ T cells from blood, with Jurkat cell RNA spiked in. The subset was: FACS-sorted CD8+CD4-CCR7+CD45RA+ naive T cells. The CDR3 bases are TGTGCCAGCAGCTTAGGACAGGGCAATCAGCCCCAGCATTTT. This codes for CASSLGQGNQPQHF.